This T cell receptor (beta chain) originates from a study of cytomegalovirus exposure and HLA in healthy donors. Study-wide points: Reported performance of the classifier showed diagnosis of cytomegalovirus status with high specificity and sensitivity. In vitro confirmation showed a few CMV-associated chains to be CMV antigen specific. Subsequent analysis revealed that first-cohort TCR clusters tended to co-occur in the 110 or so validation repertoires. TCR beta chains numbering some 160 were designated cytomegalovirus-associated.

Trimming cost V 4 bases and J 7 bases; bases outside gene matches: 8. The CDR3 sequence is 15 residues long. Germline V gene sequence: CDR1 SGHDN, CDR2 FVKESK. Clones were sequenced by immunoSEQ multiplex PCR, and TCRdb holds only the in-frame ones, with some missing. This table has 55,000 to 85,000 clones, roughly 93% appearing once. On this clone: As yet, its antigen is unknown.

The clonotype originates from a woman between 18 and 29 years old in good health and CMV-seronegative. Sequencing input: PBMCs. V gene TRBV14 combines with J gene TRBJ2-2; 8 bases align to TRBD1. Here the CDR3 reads CASSPLGQGGGELFF. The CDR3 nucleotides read TGTGCCAGCAGCCCTTTAGGACAGGGAGGCGGGGAGCTGTTTTTT.